The source of this T cell receptor beta chain is a study of T-cell memory formation after mild COVID-19. Regarding the study as a whole: Some clones that responded were present in memory (sampled pre-infection), which suggests cross-reactive memory joined. Clones contracting over day 15 to 85 were CD4/CD8 balanced, with later expanders leaning CD4+. Shrinking CD4+ clones were chiefly CM and EM; CD8+ ones were chiefly EMRA.

This clonotype was counted a few times. No antigen is known for it. MiXCR was run by TCRdb on the 5' RACE reads, yielding one entry per CDR3 protein. The sample contains 450,000 to 700,000 distinct CDR3 sequences, roughly 17% of which appear only once. The CDR3 runs 14 residues. Trimming cost V 5 bases and J 6 bases, with 16 bases left between them. Germline-derived CDR1 and CDR2 are SGHRS and YFSETQ. This receptor was obtained from an adult woman who had mild COVID-19 (a few samples of this study predate the infection). Cell type and time point are not known. Sequencing used PBMCs or a T cell subset sorted from them (not recorded which). The J gene is TRBJ2-3, the V gene TRBV5-1; a possible D gene is TRBD2 (6 bases). Written as DNA, the CDR3 is TGCGCCAGCAGAAACGCGGGAAGTGGGGATACGCAGTATTTT. Amino acid sequence: CASRNAGSGDTQYF.